A single TCR beta chain is shown here with its context. At the DNA level, this CDR3 is encoded by other sequences in the same sample as well. As processed by the authors: Amplification with reference gene primers provided the estimates of nucleated cell counts. Repertoires were generated with immunoSEQ multiplex PCR, while TCRdb's copy carries only in-frame clones and drops some. The V and J calls and clone size come from that table; D and trimming were worked out from the DNA. In the table there are 350,000 to 400,000 clones, 90% to 95% of which are singletons. A PCR-confirmed or clinician-diagnosed COVID-19 case had contacted exposed participants within 2 weeks of entry. This specimen comes from a study of blood T cell repertoires in COVID-19. Overall study: From T cells, B-cell-depleted T cells, or PBMCs came the material, which was cDNA or gDNA.

V was pared by 0 bases and J by 3 bases, with 0 bases of the junction left unmatched. This CDR3 spans 14 amino acids. Germline V gene sequence: CDR1 SGHRS, CDR2 YFSETQ. The clonotype comes from a woman in her forties who had been exposed to COVID-19. The chain recombines TRBV5-1 with TRBJ1-2; TRBD1 matches 9 bases. The sample taken for sequencing was PBMCs or T cells enriched from blood (not recorded which). The CDR3 region is CASSLGQGDYGYTF. CDR3 bases: TGCGCCAGCAGCTTGGGACAGGGGGACTATGGCTACACCTTC. Combining the CDR3 with reference TRBV5-1 and TRBJ1-2 gives the whole variable domain KAGVTQTPRYLIKTRGQQVTLSCSPISGHRSVSWYQQTPGQGLQFLFEYFSETQRNKGNFPGRFSGRQFSNSRSEMNVSTLELGDSALYLCASSLGQGDYGYTFGSGTRLTVV.